Detailed here is one TCR beta chain. What it recognizes is unknown. This sample was taken from a study of T cell responses to AZD1222 COVID-19 vaccine. Across the whole study: Second doses at about 4 or about 12 weeks were pooled.

This table comes from immunoSEQ multiplex PCR, and its TCRdb copy is limited to in-frame clones, with some not included. Of 95,000 to 150,000 clones in the sample, approximately 89% were seen once. This CDR3 is 15 amino acids long. CDR1 is LGHDT and CDR2 is YNNKEL in the germline V gene (reference sequence). V lost 0 bases, J lost 5 bases, and 5 bases stayed unmatched. Findings and limits, study-wide: Dominant CD4 TCR responses targeted spike regions 160-218 and 743-854. Increased Spike-specific TCR breadth and depth were observed after two AZD1222 doses. There were mostly white British donors and more females than males, and clonal diversity was possibly underestimated.

This specimen consisted of peripheral blood, obtained on day 0 of AZD1222 vaccination. The clonotype was recovered from an adult in good health. The chain is built from TRBV3-1 (or the pseudogene TRBV3-2) and TRBJ1-1; 8 nucleotides agree with TRBD1. The DNA of the CDR3 is TGTGCCAGCAGCCAAGAGGACAGGGAATGGACTGAAGCTTTCTTT. Protein sequence: CASSQEDREWTEAFF.